These T cell receptor beta chains were read from a single sample in a study of blood T cell repertoires in COVID-19. TCRdb's copy holds only in-frame clones and misses some; the assay was immunoSEQ multiplex PCR. The sample shows 15,000 to 20,000 clones, about 81% of them seen only once. What was sequenced was peripheral blood. The receptors stem from a man aged 55-75 years with acute or convalescent COVID-19. The CDR3 runs from the conserved cysteine through the conserved F or W. Fields, in order: J gene, D gene, V gene, CDR3 DNA, CDR3 protein. D genes are given only for firm matches.

>TRBJ1-1|-|TRBV12-3/TRBV12-4
TGTGCCAGCAGCGCCCTGGACAGCTTTGAAGCTTTCTTT
CASSALDSFEAFF
>TRBJ1-1|TRBD1|TRBV6-2/TRBV6-3
TGTGCCAGCAGTCGAACCGGGACAGGGTACACTGAAGCTTTCTTT
CASSRTGTGYTEAFF
>TRBJ1-1|TRBD1|TRBV5-1
TGCGCCAGCAGCCTGATTAGGGGGCGCGAGACTGAAGCTTTCTTT
CASSLIRGRETEAFF
>TRBJ2-5|TRBD2|TRBV5-4
TGTGCCAGCAGCTTCGCTAGCGGGGCAGAGACCCAGTACTTC
CASSFASGAETQYF
>TRBJ2-5|-|TRBV4-1
TGCGCCAGCAGCCATCCCGCCAGGGCGACGGAGACCCAGTACTTC
CASSHPARATETQYF
>TRBJ2-7|TRBD1|TRBV2
TGTGCCAGCAGTGAAAATGGACAGGGTGGCGACGAGCAGTACTTC
CASSENGQGGDEQYF
>TRBJ2-7|-|TRBV7-8
TGTGCCAGCAGCTTACGACGGGAGAAGGGTAACGAGCAGTACTTC
CASSLRREKGNEQYF
>TRBJ2-1|TRBD2|TRBV12-5
TGTGCTAGTGGAGAAGAGCGGGCGGGGGGGCCTCATGAGCAGTTCTTC
CASGEERAGGPHEQFF
>TRBJ1-2|TRBD1|TRBV7-9
TGTGCCAGCAGCCCATGGCCAAGAAGAGGTGACAGGGATGGGGGCTACACCTTC
CASSPWPRRGDRDGGYTF
>TRBJ2-7|TRBD2|TRBV5-8
TGTGCCAGCAGCCATAATGTCGGGGGGGCGGTCTACGAGCAGTACTTC
CASSHNVGGAVYEQYF
>TRBJ2-5|TRBD2|TRBV7-6
TGTGCCAGCAGCTTAGTCGGGGGGGCTGGGGCGGAGACCCAGTACTTC
CASSLVGGAGAETQYF
>TRBJ2-1|TRBD2|TRBV11-2
TGTGCCAGCAGCCTAGGGAGGTATAGTGAGCGGGGGAATGAGCAGTTCTTC
CASSLGRYSERGNEQFF
>TRBJ2-5|-|TRBV7-8
TGTGCCAGCAGCCCCGGGATCCCCGCTTCGGCCCAGTACTTC
CASSPGIPASAQYF
>TRBJ2-7|TRBD2|TRBV4-1
TGCGCCAGCAGCCGCAGCGGGGGGGCCTACGAGCAGTACTTC
CASSRSGGAYEQYF
>TRBJ2-5|-|TRBV19
TGTGCCAGTACATCAGGGATGTACCAAGAGACCCAGTACTTC
CASTSGMYQETQYF
>TRBJ1-3|TRBD1|TRBV7-9
TGTGCCGGAGACAGGGCTGGAAACACCATATATTTT
CAGDRAGNTIYF
>TRBJ2-5|TRBD2|TRBV6-5
TGTGCCAGCAGGAGACTAGCGGGGGGGGAGACCCAGTACTTC
CASRRLAGGETQYF
>TRBJ1-3|-|TRBV5-6
TGTGCCAGCAGCTTGGTAGCGGGAAACTCTGGAAACACCATATATTTT
CASSLVAGNSGNTIYF